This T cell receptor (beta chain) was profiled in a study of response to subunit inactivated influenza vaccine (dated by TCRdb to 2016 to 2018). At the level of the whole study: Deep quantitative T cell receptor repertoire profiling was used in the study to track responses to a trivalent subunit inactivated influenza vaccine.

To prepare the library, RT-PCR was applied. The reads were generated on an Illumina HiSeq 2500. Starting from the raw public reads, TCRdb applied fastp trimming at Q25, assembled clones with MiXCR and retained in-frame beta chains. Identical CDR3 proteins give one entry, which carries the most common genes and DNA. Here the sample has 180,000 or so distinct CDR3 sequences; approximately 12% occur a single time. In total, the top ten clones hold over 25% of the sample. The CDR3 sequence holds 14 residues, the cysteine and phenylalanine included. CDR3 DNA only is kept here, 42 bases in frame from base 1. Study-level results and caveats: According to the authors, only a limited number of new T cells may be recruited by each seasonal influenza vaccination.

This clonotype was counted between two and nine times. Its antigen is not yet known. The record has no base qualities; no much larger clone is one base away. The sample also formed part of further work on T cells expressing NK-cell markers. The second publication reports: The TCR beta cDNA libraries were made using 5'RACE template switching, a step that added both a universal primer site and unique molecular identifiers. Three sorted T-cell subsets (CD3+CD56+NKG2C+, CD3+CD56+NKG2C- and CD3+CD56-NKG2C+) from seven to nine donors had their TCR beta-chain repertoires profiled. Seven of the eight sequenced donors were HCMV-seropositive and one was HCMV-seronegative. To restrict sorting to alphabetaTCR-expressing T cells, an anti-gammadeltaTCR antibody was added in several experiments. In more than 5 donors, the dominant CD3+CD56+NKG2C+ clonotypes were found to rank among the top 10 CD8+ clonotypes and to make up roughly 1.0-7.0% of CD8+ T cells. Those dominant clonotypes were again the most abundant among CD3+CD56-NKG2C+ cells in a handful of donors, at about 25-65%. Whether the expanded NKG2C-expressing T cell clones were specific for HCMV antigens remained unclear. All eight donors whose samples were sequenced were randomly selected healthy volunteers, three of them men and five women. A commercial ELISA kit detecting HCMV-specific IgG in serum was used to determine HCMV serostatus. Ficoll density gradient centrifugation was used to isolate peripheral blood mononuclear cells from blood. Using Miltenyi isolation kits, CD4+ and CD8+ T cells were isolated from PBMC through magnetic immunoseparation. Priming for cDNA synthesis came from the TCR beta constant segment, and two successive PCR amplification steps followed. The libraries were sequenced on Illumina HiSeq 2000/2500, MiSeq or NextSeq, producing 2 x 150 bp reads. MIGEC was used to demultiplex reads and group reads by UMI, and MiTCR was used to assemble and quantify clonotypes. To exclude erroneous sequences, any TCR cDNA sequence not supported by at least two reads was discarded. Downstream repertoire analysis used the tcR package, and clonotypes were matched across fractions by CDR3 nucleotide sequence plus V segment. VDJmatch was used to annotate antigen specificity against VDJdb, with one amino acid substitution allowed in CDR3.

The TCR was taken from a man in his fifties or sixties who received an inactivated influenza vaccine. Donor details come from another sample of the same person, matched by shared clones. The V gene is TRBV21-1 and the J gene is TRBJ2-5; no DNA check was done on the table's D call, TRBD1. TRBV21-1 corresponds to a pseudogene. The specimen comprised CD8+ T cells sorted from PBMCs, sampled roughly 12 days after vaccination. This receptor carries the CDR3 CASSKIPGEETQYF. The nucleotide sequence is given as TGTGCCAGCAGCAAAATACCAGGGGAAGAGACCCAGTACTTC.